The sample holds a few counts of the clone carrying this T cell receptor beta chain. Its antigen is unknown. This entry belongs to a study of CD8 T cells in ankylosing spondylitis. Findings and caveats of the study: Disease-linked clones bore a CD8+ phenotype and were relatively rare in peripheral blood. Matched ankylosing spondylitis synovial fluid reportedly contained a significantly enriched population of disease-linked clones. Characteristic of ankylosing spondylitis blood, it appeared, was a TCR beta motif comprising several highly homologous variants.

Researchers built TCR beta libraries using quantitative 5'-RACE with molecular barcodes. Using its own MiXCR run on the 5' RACE reads, TCRdb lists one record per CDR3 protein. Of roughly 120,000 distinct CDR3 sequences listed, roughly an eighth are singletons. Germline assignment: CDR1 SQVTM and CDR2 ANQGSEA. With V trimmed by 4 bases and J by 4 bases, 4 bases remained unmatched. The CDR3 runs 15 residues. This clonotype was sampled from a female donor with ankylosing spondylitis or in good health (not recorded which). The sequencing sample was made of blood, either unsorted or a sorted T cell fraction (not recorded which). This chain uses TRBV29-1 with TRBJ2-3, with 14 bases that match TRBD2. CDR3 amino acids: CSVVGLAGDPDTQYF. CDR3 coding DNA: TGCAGCGTTGTGGGACTAGCGGGGGACCCAGATACGCAGTATTTT.